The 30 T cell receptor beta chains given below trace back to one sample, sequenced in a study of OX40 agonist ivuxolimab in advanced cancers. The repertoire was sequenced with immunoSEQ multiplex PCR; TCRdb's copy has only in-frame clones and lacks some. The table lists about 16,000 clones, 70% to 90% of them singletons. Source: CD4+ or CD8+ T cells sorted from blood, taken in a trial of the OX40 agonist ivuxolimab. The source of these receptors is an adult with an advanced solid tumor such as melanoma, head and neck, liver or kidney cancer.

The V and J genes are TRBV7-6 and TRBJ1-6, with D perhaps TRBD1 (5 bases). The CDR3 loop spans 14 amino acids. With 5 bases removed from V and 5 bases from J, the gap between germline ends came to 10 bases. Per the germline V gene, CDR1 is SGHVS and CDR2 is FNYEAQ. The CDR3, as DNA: TGTGCCAGCAGCGGTGACAGAGATAATTCACCCCTCCACTTT. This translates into CASSGDRDNSPLHF.

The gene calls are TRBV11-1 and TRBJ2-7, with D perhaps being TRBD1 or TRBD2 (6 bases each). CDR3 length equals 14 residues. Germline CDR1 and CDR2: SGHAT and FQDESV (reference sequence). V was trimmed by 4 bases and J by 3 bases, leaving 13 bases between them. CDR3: CASSWRGAHYEQYF. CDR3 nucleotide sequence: TGTGCCAGCAGCTGGAGGGGGGCCCACTACGAGCAGTACTTC.

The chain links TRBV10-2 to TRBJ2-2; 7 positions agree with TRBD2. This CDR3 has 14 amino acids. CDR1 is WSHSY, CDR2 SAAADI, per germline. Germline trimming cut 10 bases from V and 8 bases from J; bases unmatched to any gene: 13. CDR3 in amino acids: CATGGSGPWGELFF. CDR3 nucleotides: TGCGCCACGGGGGGAAGCGGGCCGTGGGGGGAGCTGTTTTTT.

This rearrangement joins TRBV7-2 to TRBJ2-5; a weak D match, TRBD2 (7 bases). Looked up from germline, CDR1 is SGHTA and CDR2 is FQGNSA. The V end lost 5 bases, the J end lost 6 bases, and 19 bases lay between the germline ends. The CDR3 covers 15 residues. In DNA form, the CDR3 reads TGTGCCAGCAGCCCCCCGAAGCGGGACATAAAGACCCAGTACTTC. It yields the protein CASSPPKRDIKTQYF.

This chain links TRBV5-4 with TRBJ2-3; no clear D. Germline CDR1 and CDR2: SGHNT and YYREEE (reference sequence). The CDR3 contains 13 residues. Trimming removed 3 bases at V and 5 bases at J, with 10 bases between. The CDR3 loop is CASSSEPEDTQYF. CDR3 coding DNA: TGTGCCAGCAGCTCGGAACCGGAAGATACGCAGTATTTT.

In nucleotides, the CDR3 is TGCGCCAGCAGCCCAATACAACAGGAGGCAGCCTACAATGAGCAGTTCTTC. Its translation: CASSPIQQEAAYNEQFF. The chain links TRBV5-1 to TRBJ2-1; D may be TRBD1 or TRBD2 (5 bases each). The CDR3 totals 17 residues. Germline CDR1 and CDR2: SGHRS and YFSETQ. V dropped 4 bases and J dropped 2 bases, with 19 bases sitting between them. Combining the CDR3 with reference TRBV5-1 and TRBJ2-1 gives the whole variable domain KAGVTQTPRYLIKTRGQQVTLSCSPISGHRSVSWYQQTPGQGLQFLFEYFSETQRNKGNFPGRFSGRQFSNSRSEMNVSTLELGDSALYLCASSPIQQEAAYNEQFFGPGTRLTVL.

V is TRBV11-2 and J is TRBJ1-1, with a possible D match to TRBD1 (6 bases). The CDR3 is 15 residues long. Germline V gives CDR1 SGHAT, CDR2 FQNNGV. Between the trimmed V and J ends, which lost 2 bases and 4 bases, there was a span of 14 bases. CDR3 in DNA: TGTGCCAGCAGCTTATACGAACAGGGTAGCACTGAAGCTTTCTTT. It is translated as CASSLYEQGSTEAFF.

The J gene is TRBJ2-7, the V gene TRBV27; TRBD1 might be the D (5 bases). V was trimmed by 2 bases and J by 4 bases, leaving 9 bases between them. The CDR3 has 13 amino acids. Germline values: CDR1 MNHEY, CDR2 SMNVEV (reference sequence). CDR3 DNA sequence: TGTGCCAGCAGTTTAGGGGCTCGATACGAGCAGTACTTC. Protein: CASSLGARYEQYF.

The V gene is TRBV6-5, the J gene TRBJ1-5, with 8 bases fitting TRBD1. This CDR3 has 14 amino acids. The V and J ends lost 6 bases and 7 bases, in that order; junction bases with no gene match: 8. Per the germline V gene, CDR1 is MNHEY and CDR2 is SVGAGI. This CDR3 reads CASSLGQGRQPQHF. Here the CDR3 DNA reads TGTGCCAGCAGCCTCGGACAGGGCAGGCAGCCCCAGCATTTT.

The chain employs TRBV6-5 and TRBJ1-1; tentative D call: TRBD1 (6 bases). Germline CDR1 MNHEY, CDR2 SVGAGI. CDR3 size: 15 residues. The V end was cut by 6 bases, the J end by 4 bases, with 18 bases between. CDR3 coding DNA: TGTGCCAGCAGGGCCCGGGGCAGGGGATTCACTGAAGCTTTCTTT. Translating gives CASRARGRGFTEAFF.

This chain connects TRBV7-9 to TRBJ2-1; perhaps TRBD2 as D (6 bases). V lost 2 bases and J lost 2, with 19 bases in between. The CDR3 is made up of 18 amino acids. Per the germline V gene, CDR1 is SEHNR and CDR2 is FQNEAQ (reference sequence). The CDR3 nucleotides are TGTGCCAGCAGCTTATTCGGGGTTGGGGACTCGACCTACAATGAGCAGTTCTTC. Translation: CASSLFGVGDSTYNEQFF.

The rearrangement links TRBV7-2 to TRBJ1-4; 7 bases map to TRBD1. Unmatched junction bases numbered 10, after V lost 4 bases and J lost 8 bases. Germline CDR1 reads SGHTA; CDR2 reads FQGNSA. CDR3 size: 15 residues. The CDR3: CASSSGYRGWEKLFF. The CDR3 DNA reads TGTGCCAGCAGCTCGGGATACAGGGGCTGGGAAAAACTGTTTTTT.

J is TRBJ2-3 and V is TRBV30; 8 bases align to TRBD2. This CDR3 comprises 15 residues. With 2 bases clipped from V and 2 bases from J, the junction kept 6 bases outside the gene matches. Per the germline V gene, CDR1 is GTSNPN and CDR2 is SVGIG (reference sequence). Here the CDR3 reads CAWSTSGGYTDTQYF. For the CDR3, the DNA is TGTGCCTGGAGTACGAGCGGGGGATACACAGATACGCAGTATTTT.

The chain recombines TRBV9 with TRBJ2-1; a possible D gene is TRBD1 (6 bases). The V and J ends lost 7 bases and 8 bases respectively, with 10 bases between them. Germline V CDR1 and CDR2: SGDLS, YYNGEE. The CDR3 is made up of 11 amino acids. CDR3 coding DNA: TGTGCCAGCGAGGGGGTGGATGAGCAGTTCTTC. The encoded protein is CASEGVDEQFF.

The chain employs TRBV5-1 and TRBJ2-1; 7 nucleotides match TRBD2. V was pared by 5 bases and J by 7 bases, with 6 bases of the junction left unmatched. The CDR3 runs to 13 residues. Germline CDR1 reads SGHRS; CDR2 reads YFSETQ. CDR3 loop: CASRSGVGNEQFF. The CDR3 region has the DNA TGCGCCAGCAGGAGCGGGGTGGGGAATGAGCAGTTCTTC.

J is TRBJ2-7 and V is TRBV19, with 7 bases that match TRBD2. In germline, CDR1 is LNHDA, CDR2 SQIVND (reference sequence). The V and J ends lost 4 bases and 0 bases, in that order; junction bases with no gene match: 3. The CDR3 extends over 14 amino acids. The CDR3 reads CASSSAGVSYEQYF. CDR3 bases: TGTGCCAGTAGTAGTGCGGGGGTCTCCTACGAGCAGTACTTC.

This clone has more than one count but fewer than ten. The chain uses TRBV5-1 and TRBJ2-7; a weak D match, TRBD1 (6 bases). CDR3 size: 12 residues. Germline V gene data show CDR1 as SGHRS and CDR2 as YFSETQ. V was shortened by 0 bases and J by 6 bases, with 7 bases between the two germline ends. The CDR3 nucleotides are TGCGCCAGCAGCTTGGAAGGGGGCGAGCAGTACTTC. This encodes CASSLEGGEQYF.

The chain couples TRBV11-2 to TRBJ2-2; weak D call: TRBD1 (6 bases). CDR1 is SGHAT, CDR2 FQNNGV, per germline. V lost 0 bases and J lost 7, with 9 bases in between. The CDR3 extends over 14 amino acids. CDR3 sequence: CASSLDYRDGELFF. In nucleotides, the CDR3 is TGTGCCAGCAGCTTAGATTACAGGGACGGGGAGCTGTTTTTT.

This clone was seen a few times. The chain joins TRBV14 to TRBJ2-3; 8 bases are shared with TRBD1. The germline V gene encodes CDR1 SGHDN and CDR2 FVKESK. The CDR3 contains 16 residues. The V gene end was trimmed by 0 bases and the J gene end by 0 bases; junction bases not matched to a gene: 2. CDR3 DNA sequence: TGTGCCAGCAGCCAAGAAGGACAGGGAAGCACAGATACGCAGTATTTT. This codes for CASSQEGQGSTDTQYF.

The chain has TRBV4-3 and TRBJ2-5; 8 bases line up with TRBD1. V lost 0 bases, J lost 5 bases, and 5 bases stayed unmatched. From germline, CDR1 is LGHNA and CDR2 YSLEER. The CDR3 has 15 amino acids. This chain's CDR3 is CASSQDQGAEETQYF. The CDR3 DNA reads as TGCGCCAGCAGCCAAGATCAGGGGGCGGAGGAGACCCAGTACTTC.

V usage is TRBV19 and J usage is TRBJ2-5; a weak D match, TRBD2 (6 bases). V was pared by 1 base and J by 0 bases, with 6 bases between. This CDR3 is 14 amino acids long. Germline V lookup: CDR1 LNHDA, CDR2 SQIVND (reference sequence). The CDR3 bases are TGTGCCAGTAGTATAGCGGGGGACCAAGAGACCCAGTACTTC. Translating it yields CASSIAGDQETQYF. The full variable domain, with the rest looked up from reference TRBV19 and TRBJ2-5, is DGGITQSPKYLFRKEGQNVTLSCEQNLNHDAMYWYRQDPGQGLRLIYYSQIVNDFQKGDIAEGYSVSREKKESFPLTVTSAQKNPTAFYLCASSIAGDQETQYFGPGTRLLVL.

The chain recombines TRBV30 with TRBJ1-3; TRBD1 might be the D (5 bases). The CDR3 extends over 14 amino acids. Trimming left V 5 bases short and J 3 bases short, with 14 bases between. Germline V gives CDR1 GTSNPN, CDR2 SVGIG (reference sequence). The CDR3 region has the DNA TGTGCCTGGCTCAGGGAAAACTTTGGAAACACCATATATTTT. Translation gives CAWLRENFGNTIYF.

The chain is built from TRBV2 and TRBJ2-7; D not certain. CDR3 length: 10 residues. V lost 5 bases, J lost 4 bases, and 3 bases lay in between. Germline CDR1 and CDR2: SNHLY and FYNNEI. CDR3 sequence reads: CASSTYEQYF. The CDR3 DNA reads TGTGCCAGCAGTACATACGAGCAGTACTTC. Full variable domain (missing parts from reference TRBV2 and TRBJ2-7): EPEVTQTPSHQVTQMGQEVILRCVPISNHLYFYWYRQILGQKVEFLVSFYNNEISEKSEIFDDQFSVERPDGSNFTLKIRSTKLEDSAMYFCASSTYEQYFGPGTRLTVT.

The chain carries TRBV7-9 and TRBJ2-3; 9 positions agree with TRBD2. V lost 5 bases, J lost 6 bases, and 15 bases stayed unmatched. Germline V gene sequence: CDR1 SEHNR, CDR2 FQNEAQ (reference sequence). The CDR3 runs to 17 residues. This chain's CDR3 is CASSGMLEAGGLDTQYF. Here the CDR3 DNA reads TGTGCCAGCAGCGGAATGCTAGAAGCGGGAGGATTGGATACGCAGTATTTT.

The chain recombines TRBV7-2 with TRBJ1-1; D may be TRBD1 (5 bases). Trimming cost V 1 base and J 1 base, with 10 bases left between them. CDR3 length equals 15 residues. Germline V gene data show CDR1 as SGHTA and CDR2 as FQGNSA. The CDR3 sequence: CASSLVAGANTEAFF. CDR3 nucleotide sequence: TGTGCCAGCAGCTTAGTTGCCGGGGCGAACACTGAAGCTTTCTTT.

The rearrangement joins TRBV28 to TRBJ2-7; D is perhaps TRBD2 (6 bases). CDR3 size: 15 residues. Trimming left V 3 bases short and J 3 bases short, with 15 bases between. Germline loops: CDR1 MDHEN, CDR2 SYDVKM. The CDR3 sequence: CASSFGSGTDYEQYF. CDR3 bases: TGTGCCAGCAGTTTTGGTAGCGGCACTGACTACGAGCAGTACTTC.

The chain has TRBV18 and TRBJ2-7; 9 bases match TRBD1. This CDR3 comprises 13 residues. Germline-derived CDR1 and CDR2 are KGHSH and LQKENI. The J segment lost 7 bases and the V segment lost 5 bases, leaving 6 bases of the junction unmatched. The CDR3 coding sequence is TGTGCCAGCTCATCCACAGGGGGCGTAGAGCAGTACTTC. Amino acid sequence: CASSSTGGVEQYF. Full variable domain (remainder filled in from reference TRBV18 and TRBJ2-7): NAGVMQNPRHLVRRRGQEARLRCSPMKGHSHVYWYRQLPEEGLKFMVYLQKENIIDESGMPKERFSAEFPKEGPSILRIQQVVRGDSAAYFCASSSTGGVEQYFGPGTRLTVT.

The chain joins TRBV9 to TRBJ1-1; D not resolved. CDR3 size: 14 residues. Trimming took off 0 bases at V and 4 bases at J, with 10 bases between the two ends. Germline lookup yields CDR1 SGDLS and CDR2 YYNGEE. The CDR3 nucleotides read TGTGCCAGCAGCGTAGTTAATGGTCTCACTGAAGCTTTCTTT. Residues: CASSVVNGLTEAFF.

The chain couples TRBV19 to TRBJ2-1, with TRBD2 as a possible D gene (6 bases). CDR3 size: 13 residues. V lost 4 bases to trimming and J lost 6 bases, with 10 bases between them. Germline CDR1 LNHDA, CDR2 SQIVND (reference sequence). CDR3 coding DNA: TGTGCCAGTAGTAGCGGGGTGCTCAATGAGCAGTTCTTC. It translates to CASSSGVLNEQFF.

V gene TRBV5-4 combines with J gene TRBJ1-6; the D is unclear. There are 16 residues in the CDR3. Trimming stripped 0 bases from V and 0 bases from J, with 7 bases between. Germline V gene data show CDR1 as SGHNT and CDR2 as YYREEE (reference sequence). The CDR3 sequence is CASSLDSPSYNSPLHF. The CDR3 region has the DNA TGTGCCAGCAGCTTGGACAGCCCCTCCTATAATTCACCCCTCCACTTT.